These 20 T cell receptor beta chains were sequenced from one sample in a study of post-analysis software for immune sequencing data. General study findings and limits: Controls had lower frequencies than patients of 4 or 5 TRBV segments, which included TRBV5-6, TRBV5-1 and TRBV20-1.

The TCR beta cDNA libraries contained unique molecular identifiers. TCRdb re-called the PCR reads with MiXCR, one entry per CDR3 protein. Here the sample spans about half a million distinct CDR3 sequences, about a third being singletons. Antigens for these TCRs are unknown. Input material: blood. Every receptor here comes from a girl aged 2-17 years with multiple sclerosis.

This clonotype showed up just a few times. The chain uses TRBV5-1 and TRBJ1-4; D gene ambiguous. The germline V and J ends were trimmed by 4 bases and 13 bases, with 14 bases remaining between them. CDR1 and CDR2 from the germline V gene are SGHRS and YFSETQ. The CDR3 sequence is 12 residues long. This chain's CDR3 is CASSVYEEGLFF. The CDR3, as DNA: TGCGCCAGCAGCGTATATGAAGAAGGACTGTTTTTT.

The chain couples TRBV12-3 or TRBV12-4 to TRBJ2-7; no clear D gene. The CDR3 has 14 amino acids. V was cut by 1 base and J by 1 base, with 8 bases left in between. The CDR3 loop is CASSLDRRSYEQYF. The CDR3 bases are TGTGCCAGCAGTTTAGATAGGCGTTCCTACGAGCAGTACTTC.

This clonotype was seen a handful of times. CDR3 sequence (DNA): TGTGCCACCAGCGCCCGGACAGGCTACTTAACTGGGGCCAACGTCCTGACTTTC. Translating it yields CATSARTGYLTGANVLTF. The chain combines TRBV15 with TRBJ2-6; TRBD1 aligns across 7 bases. V dropped 5 bases and J dropped 2; count of bases not matched to a gene: 12. Germline CDR1 and CDR2: LNHNV and YYDKDF (reference sequence). CDR3 size: 18 residues.

In DNA, the CDR3 is TGTGCCAGCAGCCAAGATAATCACGGTTTATCGGAGCAGTTCTTC. It yields the protein CASSQDNHGLSEQFF. The chain combines TRBV14 with TRBJ2-1, with D uncertain. The CDR3 runs 15 residues. Trimming cost V 0 bases and J 10 bases, with 16 bases left between them. The germline V gene has CDR1 SGHDN and CDR2 FVKESK.

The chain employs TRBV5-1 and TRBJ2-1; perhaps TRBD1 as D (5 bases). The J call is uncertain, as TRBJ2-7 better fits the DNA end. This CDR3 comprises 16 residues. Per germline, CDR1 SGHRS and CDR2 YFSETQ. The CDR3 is CASSLQASSSYNEQYF. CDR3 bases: TGCGCCAGCAGCTTACAGGCCTCGAGCTCCTACAATGAGCAGTACTTC.

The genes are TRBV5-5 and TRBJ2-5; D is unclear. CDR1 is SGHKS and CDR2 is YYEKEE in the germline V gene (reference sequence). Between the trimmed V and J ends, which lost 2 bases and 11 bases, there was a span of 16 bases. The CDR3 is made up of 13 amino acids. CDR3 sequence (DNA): TGTGCCAGCAGCTTTGGGCCTTTTAACGCGCAGTACTTC. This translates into CASSFGPFNAQYF.

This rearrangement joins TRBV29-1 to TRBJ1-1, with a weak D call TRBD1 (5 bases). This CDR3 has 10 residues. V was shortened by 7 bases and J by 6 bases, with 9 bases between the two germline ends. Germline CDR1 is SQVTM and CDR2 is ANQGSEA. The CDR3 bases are TGCAGCGGGGGGGTCGCTGAAGCTTTCTTT. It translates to CSGGVAEAFF.

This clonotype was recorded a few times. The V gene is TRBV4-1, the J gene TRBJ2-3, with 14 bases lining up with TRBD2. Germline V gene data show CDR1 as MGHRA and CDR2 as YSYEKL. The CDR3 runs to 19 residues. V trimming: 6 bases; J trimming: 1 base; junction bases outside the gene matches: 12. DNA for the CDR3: TGCGCCAGCAGGCCCCTCGGACTAGCGGGGGGCCTTCGCACAGATACGCAGTATTTT. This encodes CASRPLGLAGGLRTDTQYF.

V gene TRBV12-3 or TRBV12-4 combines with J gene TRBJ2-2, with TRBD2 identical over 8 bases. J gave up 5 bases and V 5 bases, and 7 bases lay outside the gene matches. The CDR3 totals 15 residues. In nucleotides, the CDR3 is TGTGCCAGCAGTCGGACTAGCCCAGGGACCGGGGAGCTGTTTTTT. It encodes CASSRTSPGTGELFF.

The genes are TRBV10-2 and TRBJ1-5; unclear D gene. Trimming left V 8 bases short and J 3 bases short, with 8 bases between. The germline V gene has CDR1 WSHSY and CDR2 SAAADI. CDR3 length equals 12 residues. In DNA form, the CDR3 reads TGCGCCAGCGCGGACCCCAATCAGCCCCAGCATTTT. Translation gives CASADPNQPQHF.

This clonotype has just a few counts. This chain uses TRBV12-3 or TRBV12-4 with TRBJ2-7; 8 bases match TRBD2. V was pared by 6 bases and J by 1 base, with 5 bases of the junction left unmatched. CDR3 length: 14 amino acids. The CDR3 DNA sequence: TGTGCCAGCAGACGCGGGGGGACGTCCTACGAGCAGTACTTC. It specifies CASRRGGTSYEQYF.

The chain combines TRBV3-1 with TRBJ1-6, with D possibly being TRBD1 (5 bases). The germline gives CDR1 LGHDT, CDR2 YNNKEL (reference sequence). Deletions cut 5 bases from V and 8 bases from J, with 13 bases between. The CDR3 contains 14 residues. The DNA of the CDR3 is TGTGCCAGCAGCTTAGGACATTCCTATTCACCCCTCCACTTT. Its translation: CASSLGHSYSPLHF.

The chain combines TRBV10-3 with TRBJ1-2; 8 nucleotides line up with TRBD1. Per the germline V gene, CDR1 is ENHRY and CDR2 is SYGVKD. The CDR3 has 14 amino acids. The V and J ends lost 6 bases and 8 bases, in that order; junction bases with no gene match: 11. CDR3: CAIRERTGKTGYTF. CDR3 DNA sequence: TGTGCCATCAGGGAGAGGACAGGGAAAACGGGCTACACCTTC.

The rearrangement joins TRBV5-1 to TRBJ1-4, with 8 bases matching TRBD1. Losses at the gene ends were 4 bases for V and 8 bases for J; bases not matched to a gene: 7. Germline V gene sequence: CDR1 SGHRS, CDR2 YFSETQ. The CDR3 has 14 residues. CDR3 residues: CASSQRQGREKLFF. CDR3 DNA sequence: TGCGCCAGCAGCCAAAGACAGGGGAGAGAAAAACTGTTTTTT.

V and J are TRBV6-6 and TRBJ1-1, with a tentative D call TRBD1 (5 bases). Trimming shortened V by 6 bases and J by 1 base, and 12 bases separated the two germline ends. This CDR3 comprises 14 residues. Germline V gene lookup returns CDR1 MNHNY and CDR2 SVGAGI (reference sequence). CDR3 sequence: CASRLGTENTEAFF. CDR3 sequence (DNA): TGTGCCAGCAGGCTAGGGACGGAGAACACTGAAGCTTTCTTT.

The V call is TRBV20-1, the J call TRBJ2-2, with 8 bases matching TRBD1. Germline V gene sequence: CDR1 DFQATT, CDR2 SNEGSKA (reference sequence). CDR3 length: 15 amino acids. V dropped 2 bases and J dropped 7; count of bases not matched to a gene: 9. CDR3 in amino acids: CSARPDRDGNGELFF. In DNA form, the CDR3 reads TGCAGTGCTAGACCGGACAGGGACGGGAACGGGGAGCTGTTTTTT.

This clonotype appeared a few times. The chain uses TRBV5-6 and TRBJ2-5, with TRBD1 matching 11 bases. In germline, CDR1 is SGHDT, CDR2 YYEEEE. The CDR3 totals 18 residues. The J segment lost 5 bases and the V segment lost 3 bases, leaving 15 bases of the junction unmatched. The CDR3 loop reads CASSSGGTGGPGWETQYF. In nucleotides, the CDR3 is TGTGCCAGCAGCTCAGGGGGGACAGGGGGACCTGGTTGGGAGACCCAGTACTTC.

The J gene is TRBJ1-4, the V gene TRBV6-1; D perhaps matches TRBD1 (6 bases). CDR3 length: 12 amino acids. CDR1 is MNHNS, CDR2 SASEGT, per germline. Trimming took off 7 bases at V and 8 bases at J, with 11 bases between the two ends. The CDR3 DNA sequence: TGTGCCAGCAAGCAGGGGTTGGAAAAACTGTTTTTT. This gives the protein CASKQGLEKLFF.

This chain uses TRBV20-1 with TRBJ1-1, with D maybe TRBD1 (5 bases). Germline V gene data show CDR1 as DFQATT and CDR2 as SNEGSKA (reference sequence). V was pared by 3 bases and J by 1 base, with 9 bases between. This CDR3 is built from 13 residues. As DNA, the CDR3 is TGCAGTGCTAGTTCAGGGTGGAACACTGAAGCTTTCTTT. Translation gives CSASSGWNTEAFF.

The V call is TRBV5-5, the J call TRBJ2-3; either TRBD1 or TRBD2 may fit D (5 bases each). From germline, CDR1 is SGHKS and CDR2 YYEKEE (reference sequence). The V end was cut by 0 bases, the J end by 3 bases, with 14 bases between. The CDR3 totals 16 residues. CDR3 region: CASSLGGSGWTDTQYF. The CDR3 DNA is TGTGCCAGCAGCTTGGGGGGCAGCGGATGGACAGATACGCAGTATTTT.